A single T cell receptor (beta chain) is shown here with its context. This clone was seen just once. The clone's antigen remains unknown. No quality values exist for individual bases; no much larger clone is one base distant. For TCR beta library preparation, 2 to 2.5 micrograms of genomic DNA were isolated from cryopreserved PBMCs. Longitudinal blood samples from CLL patients on ibrutinib monotherapy underwent high-throughput TCR beta sequencing. Patients were enrolled in a phase 2 open-label single-center ibrutinib monotherapy trial. This sample was included in a study of cytotoxic CD8 clonotypes in ibrutinib-treated CLL (dated by TCRdb to the early 2020s). About the study as a whole: The cohort had ten to twelve relapsed/refractory and 15 treatment-naive patients; under 18 were IGHV unmutated. Responses were partial in some 24 patients and complete in 2; after median around 66 months follow-up, roughly 15 stayed in remission and about twelve progressed. The response samples were drawn at a median of approximately 12 months into treatment, with a range of roughly 6 to 36 months. On average, each sample had 255,043 productive templates and more than 85,000 productive rearrangements. Longitudinal samples were available for about 30% of the 86 trial participants. Cryopreserved peripheral blood mononuclear cells were obtained before treatment, at response, and at either sustained remission or disease progression. Findings and caveats that apply to the study as a whole: Sampling times were not matched between patients in sustained remission and patients whose disease was progressing, and lymph node repertoires were not examined. Clonality increased at ibrutinib response, stayed stable in sustained remission, and fell back toward baseline at progression. At baseline, clonality was higher than in age-matched healthy donors and showed a strong correlation with circulating CD8+ T-cell counts. Public clonotypes were found to be uncommon and were observed to contract or remain stable during treatment; the increase in clonality was shown to reflect expansion of private clonotypes at ibrutinib response.

Compared with germline, V lacks 6 bases and J lacks 3 bases; bases without a gene match: 7. Per the germline V gene, SGHTA is the CDR1 and FQGNSA is the CDR2. Measured from the cysteine to the phenylalanine, the CDR3 is 14 residues long. Just CDR3 DNA is preserved here, 42 bases in frame from base 1. A MiSeq instrument was used for deep resolution sequencing, which targeted depths ranging from 1 in 1 million up to 1 in 200,000 T cells, with coverage averaging 10x for each clonotype. The immunoSEQ hsTCRB Kit was used to generate TCR beta libraries. In the paper's pipeline: The data were analyzed with ImmunoSEQ Analyzer and ImmunoSEQ Data Assistant, and V, D and J gene assignments followed IMGT definitions. Clonality, which ranges from 0 to 1, was calculated as one minus the normalized Shannon entropy of productive rearrangement frequencies. Only overrepresented clonotypes making up at least 0.05% of the repertoire of each patient were included in the public clonotype analysis. Fewer than 15 repertoires from age-matched healthy donors, obtained from immuneACCESS, served as clonality controls. TCRdb took over this immuneACCESS table, retaining in-frame rearrangements with V and J assigned. Such tables are incomplete; in checked studies, under half of the missing clones stem from an unresolved V gene, and the remainder is unexplained. V, J and clone size reflect that table, while D and trimming were determined from the DNA. In all, the sample holds some 10,000 clones, and over 60% of those were seen once. The top ten clones comprise about 18% of the sample.

The chain was built from TRBV7-2 and TRBJ2-7, with 8 bases aligning to TRBD1. The sample in question was PBMCs, obtained before ibrutinib treatment. This TCR was recovered from a human donor with chronic lymphocytic leukemia. Read as DNA, the sequence is TGTGCCAGCAGACCCGGGACAGGACTCTACGAGCAGTACTTC. This encodes CASRPGTGLYEQYF.